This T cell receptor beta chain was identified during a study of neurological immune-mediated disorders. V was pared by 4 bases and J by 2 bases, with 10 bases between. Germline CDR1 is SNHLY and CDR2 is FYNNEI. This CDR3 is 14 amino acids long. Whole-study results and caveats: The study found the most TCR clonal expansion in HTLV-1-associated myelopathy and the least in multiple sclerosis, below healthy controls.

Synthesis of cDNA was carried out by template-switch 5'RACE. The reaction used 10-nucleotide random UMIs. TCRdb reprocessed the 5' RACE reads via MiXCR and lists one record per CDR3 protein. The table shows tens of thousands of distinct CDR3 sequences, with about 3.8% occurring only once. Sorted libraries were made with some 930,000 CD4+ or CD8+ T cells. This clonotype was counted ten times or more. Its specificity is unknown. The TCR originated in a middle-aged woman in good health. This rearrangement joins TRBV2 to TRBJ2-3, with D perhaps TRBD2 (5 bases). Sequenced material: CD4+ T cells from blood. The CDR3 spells CASSGQDFTDTQYF. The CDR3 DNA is TGTGCCAGCAGTGGTCAGGACTTCACAGATACGCAGTATTTT.